These T cell receptor beta chains were read from a single sample in a study of blood T cell repertoires in COVID-19. Some clones are missing from TCRdb's copy, which holds only in-frame ones; the method was immunoSEQ multiplex PCR. Of about 110,000 clones in the sample, roughly 85% were seen once. The sample comprised peripheral blood. Source of these receptors: a woman older than 75 with acute or convalescent COVID-19. CDR3s include the opening cysteine and the closing phenylalanine or tryptophan. D genes are given only for firm matches. Size is omitted from some rows. Given values are once, few, many or a class for expanded clones.

V	J	size	length	D	DNA	CDR3
TRBV18	TRBJ1-2	.	13	TRBD1	TGTGCCAGCTCGCACGGGACAGGGAATGGCTACACCTTC	CASSHGTGNGYTF
TRBV28	TRBJ2-7	.	15	.	TGTGCCAGCGGACCCGGGACTTTCTCCTCCTACGAGCAGTACTTC	CASGPGTFSSYEQYF
TRBV5-6	TRBJ1-5	.	16	TRBD1	TGTGCCAGCAGCCTTACAGGGGGCGAATGGAATCAGCCCCAGCATTTT	CASSLTGGEWNQPQHF
TRBV6-5	TRBJ2-3	.	15	.	TGTGCCAGCAGTTACGAAGGCGGAATCACAGATACGCAGTATTTT	CASSYEGGITDTQYF
TRBV29-1	TRBJ2-4	.	14	.	TGCAGCGTTGAGGGTAGCGCCACCAAAAACATTCAGTACTTC	CSVEGSATKNIQYF
TRBV27	TRBJ2-6	.	17	.	TGTGCCAGCACCCTGGGGGCAGCACACTCTGGGGCCAACGTCCTGACTTTC	CASTLGAAHSGANVLTF
TRBV19	TRBJ1-5	.	13	TRBD1	TGTGCCAGTAGCGGGACAGGGAATCAGCCCCAGCATTTT	CASSGTGNQPQHF
TRBV12-3/TRBV12-4	TRBJ1-1	.	12	TRBD1	TGTGCCAGCAGCCCACAGGGGTCAGAGGCTTTCTTT	CASSPQGSEAFF
TRBV5-1	TRBJ1-4	once	15	.	TGCGCCAGCAGCAAAAACACAGGTTTCGATGAAAAACTGTTTTTT	CASSKNTGFDEKLFF
TRBV6-5	TRBJ1-5	once	13	.	TGTGCCAGCAGGAGACAGAGCAATCAGCCCCAGCATTTT	CASRRQSNQPQHF
TRBV4-1	TRBJ1-2	.	17	TRBD1	TGCGCCAGCAGCCAAACTCAACAGGGGGCGCTGGACTATGGCTACACCTTC	CASSQTQQGALDYGYTF
TRBV6-5	TRBJ1-2	.	13	.	TGTGCCAGCAGTTTGAGGGTAAACTATGGCTACACCTTC	CASSLRVNYGYTF
TRBV6-5	TRBJ2-1	.	15	.	TGTGCCAGCAGTTACGACTTCAATTCCTACAATGAGCAGTTCTTC	CASSYDFNSYNEQFF
TRBV5-8	TRBJ1-4	.	17	.	TGTGCCAGCAGCTTCGGAGCCTTGAGGGCAACTAATGAAAAACTGTTTTTT	CASSFGALRATNEKLFF
TRBV11-2	TRBJ2-7	.	15	.	TGTGCCAGCAGCTTAGTGCCGGACAGATCCTACGAGCAGTACTTC	CASSLVPDRSYEQYF
TRBV10-3	TRBJ1-5	.	17	TRBD1	TGTGCCATCAGTGAGTCTAGCTGGGACAGGGGAGCTCAGCCCCAGCATTTT	CAISESSWDRGAQPQHF
TRBV6-4	TRBJ2-1	.	16	TRBD2	TGTGCCAGCAGTCCCGGACTAGCGGGTTCCCGGGATGAGCAGTTCTTC	CASSPGLAGSRDEQFF
TRBV2	TRBJ1-5	.	13	.	TGTGCCAGCAGTGAGGACACTATTCAGCCCCAGCATTTT	CASSEDTIQPQHF
TRBV10-1	TRBJ2-3	.	16	TRBD2	TGCGCCAGCAGTGAGAGCGGGAGTGCAAGGACAGATACGCAGTATTTT	CASSESGSARTDTQYF
TRBV28	TRBJ2-1	few	16	.	TGTGCCAGCAGTTCCGTTAGCGCCAGCTCCTACAATGAGCAGTTCTTC	CASSSVSASSYNEQFF
TRBV7-2	TRBJ2-5	once	16	TRBD2	TGTGCCAGCAGCTTAGTCGGGGGGGGCAGCCTGAAGGACCAGTACTTC	CASSLVGGGSLKDQYF
TRBV9	TRBJ2-3	.	17	.	TGTGCCAGCAGCGTACAAACCGGGACTCAGGGCACAGATACGCAGTATTTT	CASSVQTGTQGTDTQYF
TRBV6-5	TRBJ1-5	.	13	.	TGTGCCAGCAGTTGGGCGGGGAATCAGCCCCAGCATTTT	CASSWAGNQPQHF
TRBV5-1	TRBJ2-1	once	15	TRBD2	TGCGCCAGCAGCTTGGGGGCTAGCGGCTACAATGAGCAGTTCTTC	CASSLGASGYNEQFF
TRBV7-9	TRBJ1-5	.	13	.	TGTGCCAGCAGCTTAGACCTAAGTGCGCCCCAGCATTTT	CASSLDLSAPQHF
TRBV18	TRBJ2-7	.	16	TRBD2	TGTGCCAGCTCCCTAGCGGGAGGGCCCTCGTTCCACGAGCAGTACTTC	CASSLAGGPSFHEQYF
TRBV2	TRBJ1-5	.	14	.	TGTGCCAGCAGTGAACAGGGTGGAAATCAGCCCCAGCATTTT	CASSEQGGNQPQHF
TRBV5-6	TRBJ2-1	.	12	.	TGTGCCAGCAGCTTAGTGATCGGTGAGCAGTTCTTC	CASSLVIGEQFF